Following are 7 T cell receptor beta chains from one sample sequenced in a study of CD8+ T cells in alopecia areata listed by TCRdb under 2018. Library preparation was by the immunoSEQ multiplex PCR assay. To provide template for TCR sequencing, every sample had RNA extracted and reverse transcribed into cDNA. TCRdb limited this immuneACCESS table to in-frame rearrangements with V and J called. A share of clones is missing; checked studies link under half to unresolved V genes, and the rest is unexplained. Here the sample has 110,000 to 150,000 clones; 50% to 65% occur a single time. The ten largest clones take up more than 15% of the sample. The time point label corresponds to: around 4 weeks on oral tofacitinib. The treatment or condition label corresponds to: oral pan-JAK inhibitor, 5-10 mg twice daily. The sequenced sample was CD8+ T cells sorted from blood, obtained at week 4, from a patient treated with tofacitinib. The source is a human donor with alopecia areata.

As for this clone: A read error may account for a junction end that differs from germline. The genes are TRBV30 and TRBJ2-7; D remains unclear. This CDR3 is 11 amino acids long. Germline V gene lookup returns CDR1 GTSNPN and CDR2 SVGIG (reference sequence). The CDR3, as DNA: TGTGCCTGGTCCATTTCCCACGAGCAGTGCTTC. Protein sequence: CAWSISHEQCF.

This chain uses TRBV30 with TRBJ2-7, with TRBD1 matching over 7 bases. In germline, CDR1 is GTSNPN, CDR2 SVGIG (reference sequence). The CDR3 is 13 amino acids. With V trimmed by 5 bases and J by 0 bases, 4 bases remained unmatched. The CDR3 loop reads CAWARDSSYEQYF. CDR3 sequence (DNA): TGTGCCTGGGCCCGGGACAGCTCCTACGAGCAGTACTTC.

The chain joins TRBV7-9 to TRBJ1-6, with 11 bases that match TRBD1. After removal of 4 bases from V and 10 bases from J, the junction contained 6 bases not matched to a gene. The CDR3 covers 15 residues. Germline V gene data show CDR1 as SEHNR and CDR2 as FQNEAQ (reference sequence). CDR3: CASSSRGQGGSPLHF. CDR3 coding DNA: TGTGCCAGCAGCTCCAGGGGACAGGGGGGCTCACCCCTCCACTTT.

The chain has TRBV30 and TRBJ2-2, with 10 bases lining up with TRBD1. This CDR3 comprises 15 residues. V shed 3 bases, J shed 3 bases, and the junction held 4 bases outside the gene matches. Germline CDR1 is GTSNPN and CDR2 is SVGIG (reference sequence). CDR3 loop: CAWRRDRGYTGELFF. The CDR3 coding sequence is TGTGCCTGGAGGAGGGACAGGGGATACACCGGGGAGCTGTTTTTT.

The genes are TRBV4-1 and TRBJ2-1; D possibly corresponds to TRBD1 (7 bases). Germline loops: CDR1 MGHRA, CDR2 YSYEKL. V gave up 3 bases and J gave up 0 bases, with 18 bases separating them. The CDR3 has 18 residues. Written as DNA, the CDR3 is TGCGCCAGCAGCCATCTTTGGAGGGGGCCCTACTCCTACAATGAGCAGTTCTTC. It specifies CASSHLWRGPYSYNEQFF.

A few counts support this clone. The CDR3 sequence: CASSPGPRTYEQYF. The CDR3 nucleotides are TGTGCCAGCAGCCCGGGACCTAGGACGTACGAGCAGTACTTC. This chain connects TRBV9 to TRBJ2-7, with D possibly called TRBD1 or TRBD2 (5 bases each). The CDR3 covers 14 residues. V lost 4 bases, J lost 4 bases, and 15 bases lay in between. CDR1 is SGDLS, CDR2 YYNGEE, per germline.

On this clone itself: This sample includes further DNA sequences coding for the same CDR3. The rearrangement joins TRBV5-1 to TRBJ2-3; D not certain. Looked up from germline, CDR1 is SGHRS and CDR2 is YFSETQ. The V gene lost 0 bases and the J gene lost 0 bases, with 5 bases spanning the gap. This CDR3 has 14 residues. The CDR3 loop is CASSLDGSTDTQYF. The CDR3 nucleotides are TGCGCCAGCAGCTTGGACGGCAGCACAGATACGCAGTATTTT. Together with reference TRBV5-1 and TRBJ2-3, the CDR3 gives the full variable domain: KAGVTQTPRYLIKTRGQQVTLSCSPISGHRSVSWYQQTPGQGLQFLFEYFSETQRNKGNFPGRFSGRQFSNSRSEMNVSTLELGDSALYLCASSLDGSTDTQYFGPGTRLTVL.